Listed below are T cell receptor beta chains from one sample, sequenced in a study of quantifying T cell responses using KT2 cells. TCRdb fed the UMI-ligation and nested PCR reads into MiXCR, producing one record per CDR3 protein. The sample includes approximately 50,000 distinct CDR3 sequences, 11% seen only once; the top ten take 10%. Source material: PBMCs spiked with cells of the T cell clone KT2. The receptors originated from a human donor. Each CDR3 is given with its conserved first and last residue. A D gene is named only where the DNA matches it firmly. Expanded clones are given a class, and other clones once, few, many or no size at all.

j_call v_call d_call clone_size cdr3_aa cdr3_nt
TRBJ1-1 TRBV10-2 . . CASSIGVRTEAFF TGCGCCAGCAGTATAGGGGTAAGGACTGAAGCTTTCTTT
TRBJ2-1 TRBV20-1 TRBD2 many CSASLAGGYNEQFF TGCAGTGCTAGTCTAGCGGGGGGTTACAATGAGCAGTTCTTC
TRBJ2-1 TRBV15 . few CATSRVGAGEQFF TGTGCCACCAGCAGAGTCGGAGCGGGTGAACAGTTCTTC
TRBJ2-1 TRBV3-1 TRBD2 . CASSQEVLAGYNEQFF TGTGCCAGCAGCCAAGAAGTACTAGCGGGTTACAATGAGCAGTTCTTC
TRBJ2-5 TRBV4-1 TRBD2 . CASSQSGTSGVGETQYF TGCGCCAGCAGCCAGAGCGGGACTAGCGGTGTTGGAGAGACCCAGTACTTC
TRBJ2-2 TRBV7-8 TRBD2 once CASSPQALAGVPGELFF TGTGCCAGCAGCCCCCAGGCACTAGCGGGAGTCCCCGGGGAGCTGTTTTTT
TRBJ1-4 TRBV15 TRBD1 few CATSRSRDRGKKGEKLFF TGTGCCACCAGCAGATCCAGGGACAGGGGGAAGAAAGGTGAAAAACTGTTTTTT
TRBJ2-5 TRBV5-1 TRBD1 . CASSLGGQYQETQYF TGCGCCAGCAGCTTAGGGGGACAGTACCAAGAGACCCAGTACTTC
TRBJ2-1 TRBV6-1 TRBD2 few CASSEMRLAGMGEQFF TGTGCCAGCAGTGAAATGCGACTAGCGGGGATGGGTGAGCAGTTCTTC
TRBJ1-3 TRBV2 . few CASSATAGGNTIYF TGTGCCAGCAGTGCGACAGCAGGAGGAAACACCATATATTTT
TRBJ1-1 TRBV4-1 . few CASSQDLELALNTEAFF TGCGCCAGCAGCCAAGATCTAGAGCTTGCGCTGAACACTGAAGCTTTCTTT
TRBJ2-1 TRBV7-2 . . CASSRQSHEQFF TGTGCCAGCAGCCGACAGTCCCATGAGCAGTTCTTC
TRBJ2-2 TRBV18 . few CASSPPAGGTGELFF TGTGCCAGCTCACCACCAGCGGGCGGCACCGGGGAGCTGTTTTTT
TRBJ1-5 TRBV30 . . CAWSGDSNQPQHF TGTGCCTGGAGTGGGGATAGCAATCAGCCCCAGCATTTT
TRBJ1-1 TRBV5-1 . . CASSLGPSNTEAFF TGCGCCAGCAGCTTGGGCCCTTCTAACACTGAAGCTTTCTTT
TRBJ2-7 TRBV11-1 . many CASSFGTNGKQYF TGTGCCAGCAGCTTCGGGACAAATGGGAAGCAGTACTTC
TRBJ2-2 TRBV27 TRBD2 few CASSRGLAANTGELFF TGTGCCAGCAGTCGGGGACTAGCGGCGAACACCGGGGAGCTGTTTTTT
TRBJ2-6 TRBV6-1 . many CASSEGFGANVLTF TGTGCCAGCAGTGAGGGTTTTGGGGCCAACGTCCTGACTTTC
TRBJ2-7 TRBV20-1 . many CSARVRSLGGEQYF TGCAGTGCTAGAGTCCGCTCTTTGGGGGGCGAGCAGTACTTC
TRBJ1-6 TRBV5-1 TRBD1 . CASSPQWRGRSPLHF TGCGCCAGCAGCCCCCAATGGAGGGGGCGTTCACCCCTCCACTTT
TRBJ1-4 TRBV18 . few CASSRSSAGQEKLFF TGTGCCAGCTCTCGTTCATCCGCGGGTCAAGAAAAACTGTTTTTT
TRBJ2-1 TRBV3-1 . . CASSLTSIPFEQFF TGTGCCAGCAGCCTTACTAGCATACCCTTTGAGCAGTTCTTC
TRBJ2-1 TRBV19 TRBD1 many CASSRDRVQIYNEQFF TGTGCCAGTAGTCGGGACAGAGTGCAAATTTACAATGAGCAGTTCTTC
TRBJ1-3 TRBV13 TRBD1 . CASSPTGTVGNTIYF TGTGCCAGCAGCCCGACCGGGACAGTCGGAAACACCATATATTTT
TRBJ2-5 TRBV5-1 . few CASSFRSPLETQYF TGCGCCAGCAGCTTCCGGAGCCCCTTGGAGACCCAGTACTTC
TRBJ2-1 TRBV6-1 . many CASSDRSYNEQFF TGTGCCAGCAGTGACAGGTCTTACAATGAGCAGTTCTTC
TRBJ2-1 TRBV24-1 . few CATNQGDSYNEQFF TGTGCCACCAACCAGGGAGACTCCTACAATGAGCAGTTCTTC
TRBJ1-1 TRBV5-1 . few CASSLGNRIRNTEAFF TGCGCCAGCAGCTTGGGAAACAGGATTCGGAACACTGAAGCTTTCTTT
TRBJ2-2 TRBV12-3/TRBV12-4 . many CASTLGGELFF TGTGCCAGCACTCTGGGGGGGGAGCTGTTTTTT
TRBJ2-1 TRBV9 TRBD2 . CASSFIGTSGDNEQFF TGTGCCAGCAGCTTTATAGGGACTAGCGGTGACAATGAGCAGTTCTTC
TRBJ2-7 TRBV20-1 TRBD1 many CSARDPGQGSDEQYF TGCAGTGCTAGAGATCCCGGACAGGGGTCCGACGAGCAGTACTTC
TRBJ2-2 TRBV29-1 . . CSVEGQGELFF TGCAGCGTTGAAGGACAGGGGGAGCTGTTTTTT
TRBJ2-1 TRBV11-2 . many CASSLDILGSSPAF TGTGCCAGCAGCTTAGATATATTGGGCAGTTCCCCCGCCTTC
TRBJ2-1 TRBV18 . many CASSPGLANHNEQFF TGTGCCAGCTCACCAGGGCTAGCGAACCACAATGAGCAGTTCTTC
TRBJ1-1 TRBV9 . . CASSVGKNTEAFF TGTGCCAGCAGCGTAGGGAAGAACACTGAAGCTTTCTTT
TRBJ1-5 TRBV6-1 TRBD1 . CASSVRTGAFNQPQHF TGTGCCAGCAGTGTCCGGACAGGGGCGTTCAATCAGCCCCAGCATTTT
TRBJ2-7 TRBV20-1 . many CIPGSGYEQYF TGCATCCCCGGCAGTGGCTACGAGCAGTACTTC
TRBJ1-1 TRBV6-8 . many CASRLAENTEAFF TGTGCCAGCAGGCTTGCAGAGAACACTGAAGCTTTCTTT
TRBJ2-5 TRBV25-1 . few CASSLVGGVTQYF TGTGCCAGCAGCCTGGTCGGTGGTGTGACCCAGTACTTC
TRBJ1-2 TRBV7-2 . . CASSLDNRGTAGYTF TGTGCCAGCAGCTTAGATAACCGGGGAACGGCTGGCTACACCTTC
TRBJ2-6 TRBV14 . . CASSLVGGGANVLTF TGTGCCAGCAGCCTCGTAGGTGGTGGGGCCAACGTCCTGACTTTC
TRBJ2-1 TRBV7-3 TRBD2 few CASSLTSGLGGGGEQFF TGTGCCAGCAGCTTAACGTCCGGACTAGGAGGAGGTGGTGAGCAGTTCTTC
TRBJ2-1 TRBV11-2 . few CASSLVRGWGLGEQFF TGTGCCAGCAGCTTAGTCCGGGGTTGGGGGCTTGGGGAGCAGTTCTTC
TRBJ1-5 TRBV20-1 . . CSARDRQGNQPQHF TGCAGTGCTAGAGACCGGCAGGGCAATCAGCCCCAGCATTTT
TRBJ2-7 TRBV29-1 TRBD1 . CSAADRDSYEQYF TGCAGCGCTGCCGACAGGGATTCTTACGAGCAGTACTTC
TRBJ2-5 TRBV3-1 TRBD1 many CASSLGQPPKETQYF TGTGCCAGCAGCCTGGGACAGCCACCTAAGGAGACCCAGTACTTC
TRBJ2-1 TRBV19 TRBD1 few CASQRDRGLDEQFF TGTGCCAGCCAAAGGGACAGGGGGCTCGATGAGCAGTTCTTC
TRBJ2-3 TRBV23-1 . . CATCGTEVTDTQYF TGCGCCACCTGCGGGACAGAAGTCACAGATACGCAGTATTTT
TRBJ2-1 TRBV11-2 TRBD2 few CASSRTSGSFNEQFF TGTGCCAGCAGCAGAACTAGCGGGAGTTTCAATGAGCAGTTCTTC
TRBJ1-1 TRBV18 TRBD1 . CASSPDRVAEAFF TGTGCCAGCTCACCGGACAGGGTCGCTGAAGCTTTCTTT
TRBJ1-5 TRBV7-2 . few CASSLVSNNQPQHF TGTGCCAGCAGCTTAGTTTCCAACAATCAGCCCCAGCATTTT
TRBJ2-1 TRBV18 TRBD2 many CASSGTRMGVSEQFF TGTGCCAGCTCAGGGACTAGGATGGGTGTCAGTGAGCAGTTCTTC
TRBJ1-2 TRBV3-1 . few CASSRYETGLNYGYTF TGTGCCAGCAGCCGATACGAGACAGGTCTAAACTATGGCTACACCTTC
TRBJ1-1 TRBV19 . many CASSRQPNDPVFLGQPEAFF TGTGCCAGTAGTCGACAGCCGAACGACCCAGTTTTCCTTGGGCAGCCTGAAGCTTTCTTT
TRBJ2-3 TRBV7-3 TRBD2 . CASSLGAGGHQDTQYF TGTGCCAGCAGCTTAGGAGCGGGAGGCCACCAAGATACGCAGTATTTT
TRBJ2-7 TRBV11-3 . few CASSPNRYEQYF TGTGCCAGCAGCCCGAACCGATACGAGCAGTACTTC
TRBJ1-4 TRBV29-1 . . CSVGVATNEKLFF TGCAGCGTTGGGGTCGCAACTAATGAAAAACTGTTTTTT
TRBJ2-5 TRBV27 . . CASSLFPVQTQYF TGTGCCAGCAGTTTATTCCCTGTGCAGACCCAGTACTTC
TRBJ1-2 TRBV6-2/TRBV6-3 . many CASSYSTGDGYTF TGTGCCAGCAGTTACTCGACCGGGGATGGCTACACCTTC